A selection of T cell receptor beta chains follows, all from one sample in a study of OX40 agonist ivuxolimab in advanced cancers. TCRdb's copy holds only in-frame clones and misses some; the assay was immunoSEQ multiplex PCR. Of around 60,000 clones in the sample, 84% were seen once. The sample consisted of CD4+ or CD8+ T cells sorted from blood, taken in a trial of the OX40 agonist ivuxolimab. The receptor source for this set is an adult with an advanced solid tumor such as melanoma, head and neck, liver or kidney cancer. The CDR3 runs from the conserved cysteine through the conserved F or W. A D gene is named only where the DNA matches it firmly. The size of a clone is reported for some rows only, either as once, few or many, or as a class for expanded clones.

j_gene,v_gene,abundance,d_gene,CDR3aa,CDR3nt
TRBJ2-2,TRBV7-8,-,-,CASSSIQGWELFF,TGTGCCAGCAGCTCTATACAGGGTTGGGAGCTGTTTTTT
TRBJ1-1,TRBV19,medium-sized,-,CASSTRGLGTEAFF,TGTGCCAGTAGTACCAGGGGTTTGGGCACTGAAGCTTTCTTT
TRBJ2-7,TRBV7-2,-,-,CASSLLVESTYEQYF,TGTGCCAGCAGCTTACTGGTAGAGAGCACCTACGAGCAGTACTTC
TRBJ2-5,TRBV19,-,TRBD2,CASSSAGTSGRASGRGTQYF,TGTGCCAGTAGTTCCGCCGGGACTAGCGGGAGGGCTTCCGGGCGGGGGACCCAGTACTTC
TRBJ1-1,TRBV6-1,once,-,CASSGDLPVNTEAFF,TGTGCCAGCAGTGGTGATCTGCCAGTGAACACTGAAGCTTTCTTT
TRBJ2-6,TRBV5-4,-,TRBD1,CASNPGTGRSGANVLTF,TGTGCCAGCAACCCCGGGACAGGGCGGTCTGGGGCCAACGTCCTGACTTTC
TRBJ1-2,TRBV5-1,few,-,CASSPSPGNYGYTF,TGCGCCAGCAGCCCATCCCCGGGGAACTATGGCTACACCTTC
TRBJ2-1,TRBV4-2,-,TRBD2,CASSQDPSGGAAEQFF,TGTGCCAGCAGCCAAGACCCTAGCGGGGGGGCCGCGGAGCAGTTCTTC
TRBJ2-1,TRBV15,-,-,CATSRDLPWDGDNEQFF,TGTGCCACCAGCAGAGATCTCCCTTGGGACGGAGACAATGAGCAGTTCTTC
TRBJ2-7,TRBV5-1,-,TRBD2,CASSPLAGGIHEQYF,TGCGCCAGCAGCCCACTAGCGGGAGGTATCCACGAGCAGTACTTC
TRBJ2-5,TRBV2,-,TRBD2,CASSVERDRQETQYF,TGTGCCAGCAGTGTTGAGCGGGACCGCCAAGAGACCCAGTACTTC
TRBJ2-2,TRBV4-2,-,TRBD2,CASSRRSGSGTGELFF,TGTGCCAGCAGCCGCCGTAGCGGGAGTGGGACCGGGGAGCTGTTTTTT
TRBJ2-3,TRBV6-5,-,TRBD1,CASRREGQLDTQYF,TGTGCCAGCAGACGCGAGGGACAGCTAGATACGCAGTATTTT
TRBJ2-3,TRBV11-3,once,-,CASSLGGSTQYF,TGTGCCAGCAGCTTAGGCGGCTCGACGCAGTATTTT
TRBJ1-1,TRBV7-8,-,TRBD1,CASSPRITQGGNTEAFF,TGTGCCAGCAGCCCGCGCATTACTCAGGGGGGGAACACTGAAGCTTTCTTT
TRBJ1-2,TRBV19,-,-,CASRDMVGGAYGYTF,TGTGCCAGTAGGGACATGGTTGGGGGAGCCTATGGCTACACCTTC
TRBJ2-1,TRBV10-1,-,TRBD2,CASATSGEGEQFF,TGCGCCAGCGCCACTAGCGGGGAGGGTGAGCAGTTCTTC